A single sample is the source of the 23 T cell receptor beta chains below, sequenced in a study of shared clonotypes between healthy human individuals. Sequencing used immunoSEQ multiplex PCR; TCRdb keeps in-frame clones, though not all of them. The sample includes around 370,000 clones, 90% to 97% of them seen just once. Sequencing used memory CD8+ T cells sorted from blood. Subset denoted: CD45RO+ cells pooled with CCR7-negative TemRA cells. Receptor source: a man aged 30-40 years in good health.

This rearrangement joins TRBV5-1 to TRBJ2-1, with 9 positions matching TRBD2. This CDR3 comprises 15 residues. Losses at the gene ends were 7 bases for V and 4 bases for J; bases not matched to a gene: 9. Germline V lookup: CDR1 SGHRS, CDR2 YFSETQ. CDR3 sequence (DNA): TGCGCCAGCGGCACCGGGACTAGCCCTTACAATGAGCAGTTCTTC. Amino acids: CASGTGTSPYNEQFF.

The chain joins TRBV7-9 to TRBJ2-7, with a possible D match to TRBD2 (6 bases). This CDR3 has 14 amino acids. Trimming removed 5 bases at V and 1 base at J, with 12 bases between. Germline CDR1 is SEHNR and CDR2 is FQNEAQ (reference sequence). In DNA form, the CDR3 reads TGTGCCAGCAGCGGAATTAGCGGATCCTACGAGCAGTACTTC. Amino acids: CASSGISGSYEQYF.

The chain's CDR3 is CASSPEIYNEQFF. CDR3 DNA sequence: TGTGCCAGCAGCCCTGAGATCTACAATGAGCAGTTCTTC. The rearrangement links TRBV7-2 to TRBJ2-1, with unresolved D. CDR1 is SGHTA, CDR2 FQGNSA, per germline. The CDR3 covers 13 residues. The ends were cut back, 5 bases at V and 3 bases at J, with 8 bases in the middle.

The V and J genes are TRBV6-5 and TRBJ2-5; tentative D call: TRBD1 (5 bases). This CDR3 is 12 amino acids long. Trimming left V 2 bases short and J 7 bases short, with 8 bases between. Per the germline V gene, CDR1 is MNHEY and CDR2 is SVGAGI. The CDR3 DNA reads TGTGCCAGCAGTTACCAGGGCGGGACCCAGTACTTC. Translating gives CASSYQGGTQYF.

The genes are TRBV11-2 and TRBJ2-1; D is perhaps TRBD2 (6 bases). There are 13 residues in the CDR3. V was cut by 5 bases and J by 3 bases, with 8 bases left in between. Germline-derived CDR1 and CDR2 are SGHAT and FQNNGV. This CDR3 reads CASSGTLYNEQFF. CDR3 coding DNA: TGTGCCAGCAGCGGGACTCTCTACAATGAGCAGTTCTTC. Full variable domain (rest looked up from reference TRBV11-2 and TRBJ2-1): EAGVAQSPRYKIIEKRQSVAFWCNPISGHATLYWYQQILGQGPKLLIQFQNNGVVDDSQLPKDRFSAERLKGVDSTLKIQPAKLEDSAVYLCASSGTLYNEQFFGPGTRLTVL.

The chain employs TRBV11-2 and TRBJ2-7, with D perhaps matching TRBD2 (6 bases). This CDR3 spans 15 amino acids. V lost 4 bases and J lost 0, with 13 bases in between. The germline CDR1 and CDR2 sequences are SGHAT and FQNNGV. Here the CDR3 reads CASSSTGAHSYEQYF. As DNA, the CDR3 is TGTGCCAGCAGCTCGACGGGAGCCCACTCCTACGAGCAGTACTTC.

CDR3 coding DNA: TGTGCCAGCAGCTTTACAGGGCCCCCAGATACGCAGTATTTT. Translating gives CASSFTGPPDTQYF. The chain carries TRBV7-2 and TRBJ2-3; D might be TRBD1 (6 bases). Per the germline V gene, CDR1 is SGHTA and CDR2 is FQGNSA. This CDR3 contains 14 residues. Deletions cut 3 bases from V and 4 bases from J, with 11 bases between.

The J gene is TRBJ1-1, the V gene TRBV5-6; 7 positions match TRBD1. Germline loops: CDR1 SGHDT, CDR2 YYEEEE. CDR3 length: 15 amino acids. Trimming took 4 bases from V and 0 from J; bases not matched to a gene: 6. DNA of the CDR3: TGTGCCAGCAGCGTACCGGGACAGTTGAACACTGAAGCTTTCTTT. Its translation: CASSVPGQLNTEAFF.

The chain uses TRBV30 and TRBJ2-7, with 8 bases identical to TRBD2. V lost 5 bases and J lost 2; bases outside the gene matches: 17. The length of the CDR3 is 17 residues. Germline CDR1 and CDR2: GTSNPN and SVGIG (reference sequence). CDR3 coding DNA: TGTGCCTGGCCCGATCCCCGAAGCGGGAGAATAACCTACGAGCAGTACTTC. Protein sequence: CAWPDPRSGRITYEQYF.

The chain recombines TRBV10-3 with TRBJ2-7; D ambiguous. Germline loops: CDR1 ENHRY, CDR2 SYGVKD. This CDR3 has 13 amino acids. V was clipped by 4 bases and J by 1 base, with 8 bases between them. Here the CDR3 DNA reads TGTGCCATCAGTGTCCCGGGTTCCTACGAGCAGTACTTC. Amino acid sequence: CAISVPGSYEQYF.

V and J are TRBV11-2 and TRBJ1-1; 9 bases map to TRBD1. V was clipped by 5 bases and J by 3 bases; unmatched bases: 10. Germline CDR1 is SGHAT and CDR2 is FQNNGV. The CDR3 runs to 16 residues. CDR3 sequence (DNA): TGTGCCAGCAGCCCTATCCGGGACAGGGATGACACTGAAGCTTTCTTT. Protein sequence: CASSPIRDRDDTEAFF.

This clone was seen more than once but under ten times. The chain has TRBV5-1 and TRBJ2-2, with D hard to call. The germline CDR1 and CDR2 sequences are SGHRS and YFSETQ. The CDR3 is made up of 11 amino acids. Trimming stripped 0 bases from V and 6 bases from J, with 0 bases between. The CDR3 bases are TGCGCCAGCAGCTTGGCCGGGGAGCTGTTTTTT. It translates to CASSLAGELFF.

The chain has TRBV11-3 and TRBJ2-7; D uncertain. The CDR3 is 12 residues long. Trimming removed 1 base at V and 6 bases at J, with 7 bases between. Germline V lookup: CDR1 SGHNT, CDR2 YENEEA. The CDR3 DNA reads TGTGCCAGCAGCTTAGTTGGACCCGAGCAGTACTTC. This sequence encodes CASSLVGPEQYF.

This clone was counted only a few times. The V gene is TRBV30, the J gene TRBJ1-3, with a weak D call TRBD1 (6 bases). The CDR3 is made up of 13 amino acids. The V and J ends lost 0 bases and 8 bases respectively, with 11 bases between them. The germline V gene encodes CDR1 GTSNPN and CDR2 SVGIG (reference sequence). The DNA of the CDR3 is TGTGCCTGGAGTGTACTCAGGGGTCACACCATATATTTT. Translation: CAWSVLRGHTIYF.

This chain links TRBV7-9 with TRBJ2-3, with D perhaps TRBD1 (5 bases). The CDR3 extends over 14 amino acids. Germline V gene sequence: CDR1 SEHNR, CDR2 FQNEAQ (reference sequence). V lost 6 bases and J 5 bases, leaving 15 bases between the germline ends. The CDR3 coding sequence is TGTGCCAGCAGTCAAACTTCAGGGATAGATACGCAGTATTTT. It encodes CASSQTSGIDTQYF.

The chain links TRBV18 to TRBJ2-1; possibly TRBD2 for D (5 bases). The germline V gene has CDR1 KGHSH and CDR2 LQKENI. V gave up 3 bases and J gave up 9 bases, with 24 bases separating them. The CDR3 totals 17 residues. The CDR3 is CASSPWGATPSGVEQFF. CDR3 coding DNA: TGTGCCAGCTCACCTTGGGGAGCGACCCCTTCCGGGGTTGAGCAGTTCTTC.

The chain employs TRBV5-1 and TRBJ2-2; D call uncertain. Trimming stripped 2 bases from V and 2 bases from J, with 16 bases between. The germline V gene has CDR1 SGHRS and CDR2 YFSETQ. This CDR3 has 17 residues. The CDR3, as DNA: TGCGCCAGCAGCTTTTTCAGCCAGATGGGAAACACCGGGGAGCTGTTTTTT. It is translated as CASSFFSQMGNTGELFF.

The V gene is TRBV30, the J gene TRBJ1-2, with no clear D. The CDR3 is made up of 11 amino acids. Deletions cut 2 bases from V and 8 bases from J, with 9 bases between. Germline-derived CDR1 and CDR2 are GTSNPN and SVGIG (reference sequence). The CDR3 nucleotides read TGTGCCTGGAGTAGGACGGAGGGCTACACCTTC. Its protein is CAWSRTEGYTF.

This rearrangement joins TRBV7-2 to TRBJ2-7; no firm D call. The germline V gene encodes CDR1 SGHTA and CDR2 FQGNSA. Trimming left V 4 bases short and J 0 bases short, with 7 bases between. This CDR3 is 13 amino acids long. This chain's CDR3 is CASSSAYSYEQYF. DNA of the CDR3: TGTGCCAGCAGCTCCGCATACTCCTACGAGCAGTACTTC.

In this sample, this clone turned up once. This chain uses TRBV4-2 with TRBJ1-3, with unresolved D. V lost 1 base and J 4 bases, leaving 11 bases between the germline ends. The CDR3 is made up of 15 amino acids. From germline, CDR1 is LGHNA and CDR2 YNFKEQ. The CDR3 DNA is TGTGCCAGCAGCCAAGTAGAGGTGGAGGGAAACACCATATATTTT. Translation: CASSQVEVEGNTIYF.

The chain recombines TRBV4-1 with TRBJ2-2, with a tentative D call TRBD2 (6 bases). The CDR3 totals 18 residues. Germline values: CDR1 MGHRA, CDR2 YSYEKL. The V gene lost 8 bases and the J gene lost 4 bases, with 26 bases spanning the gap. The CDR3 DNA reads TGCGCCAGCTCCCTAGCGTGGGGAGACCATCGGGGCACCGGGGAGCTGTTTTTT. Translation: CASSLAWGDHRGTGELFF.

This rearrangement joins TRBV10-3 to TRBJ1-6; 7 nucleotides align to TRBD1. The germline gives CDR1 ENHRY, CDR2 SYGVKD. J gave up 7 bases and V 10 bases, and 7 bases lay outside the gene matches. The CDR3 runs to 13 residues. The CDR3 spells CATQGLLNSPLHF. The CDR3, as DNA: TGTGCCACACAGGGGTTATTGAATTCACCCCTCCACTTT.

The V and J genes are TRBV19 and TRBJ1-5; the match to TRBD1 covers 8 bases. Per germline, CDR1 LNHDA and CDR2 SQIVND (reference sequence). The CDR3 runs 16 residues. V lost 4 bases and J lost 3; bases outside the gene matches: 8. In nucleotides, the CDR3 is TGTGCCAGTAGTACTCGGACAGGGAGAGCCAATCAGCCCCAGCATTTT. It is translated as CASSTRTGRANQPQHF.